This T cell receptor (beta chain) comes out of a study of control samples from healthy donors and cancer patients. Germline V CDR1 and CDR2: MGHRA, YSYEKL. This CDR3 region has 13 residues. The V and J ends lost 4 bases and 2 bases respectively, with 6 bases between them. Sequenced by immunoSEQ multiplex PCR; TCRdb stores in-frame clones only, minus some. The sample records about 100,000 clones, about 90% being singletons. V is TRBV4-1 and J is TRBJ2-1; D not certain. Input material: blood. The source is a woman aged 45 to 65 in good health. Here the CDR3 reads CASSLTTYNEQFF. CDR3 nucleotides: TGCGCCAGCAGCCTCACTACCTACAATGAGCAGTTCTTC.